This T cell receptor (beta chain) was profiled in a study of blood T cells in healthy people across ages. The length of the CDR3 is 14 residues. Germline trimming cut 8 bases from V and 7 bases from J; bases unmatched to any gene: 13. Germline loops: CDR1 MNHEY, CDR2 SMNVEV (reference sequence). Whole-study results and caveats: A roughly linear age-dependent decrease characterized TCR beta diversity per million T cells.

For the second PCR, which ran for about 7 to 11 cycles, a sample-barcoded 5' primer and a J-beta primer mix were used. TCRdb reprocessed the 5' RACE reads via MiXCR and lists one record per CDR3 protein. Among more than 800,000 distinct CDR3 sequences listed, under 45% were seen once. As concerns this clonotype: The antigen is not known.

The draw of peripheral blood yielded about 9.4 milliliters from each donor. V gene TRBV27 combines with J gene TRBJ1-2; 7 bases align to TRBD1. Sequences were obtained from blood. The clonotype comes from a woman between 55 and 75 years old in good health. The CDR3 is CASRNLEGAGGYTF. DNA of the CDR3: TGTGCCAGCCGAAACTTAGAGGGGGCGGGTGGCTACACCTTC.